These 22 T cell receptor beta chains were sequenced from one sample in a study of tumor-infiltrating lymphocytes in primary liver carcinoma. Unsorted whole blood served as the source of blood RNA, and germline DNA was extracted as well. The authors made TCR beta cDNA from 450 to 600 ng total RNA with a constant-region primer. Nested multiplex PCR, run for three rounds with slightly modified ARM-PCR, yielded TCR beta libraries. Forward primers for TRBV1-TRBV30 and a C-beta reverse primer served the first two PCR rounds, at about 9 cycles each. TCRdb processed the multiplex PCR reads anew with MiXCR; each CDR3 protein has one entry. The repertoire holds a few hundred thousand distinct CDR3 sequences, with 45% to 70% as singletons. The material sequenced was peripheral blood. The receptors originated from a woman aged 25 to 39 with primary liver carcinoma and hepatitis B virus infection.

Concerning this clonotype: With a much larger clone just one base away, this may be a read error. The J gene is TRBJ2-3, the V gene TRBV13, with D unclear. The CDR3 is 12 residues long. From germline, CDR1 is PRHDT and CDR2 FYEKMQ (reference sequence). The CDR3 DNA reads TGTGCCAACAGCTCCCGTCATGGGACGCAGTATTTT. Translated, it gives CANSSRHGTQYF.

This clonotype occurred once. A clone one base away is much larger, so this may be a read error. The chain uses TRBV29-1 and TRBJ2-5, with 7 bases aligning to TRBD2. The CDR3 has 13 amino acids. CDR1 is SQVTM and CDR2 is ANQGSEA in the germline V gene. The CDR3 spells CSVEGRERETPYF. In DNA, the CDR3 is TGCAGCGTTGAGGGGCGGGAGAGGGAGACCCCGTACTTC. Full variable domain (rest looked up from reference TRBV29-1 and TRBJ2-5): SAVISQKPSRDICQRGTSLTIQCQVDSQVTMMFWYRQQPGQSLTLIATANQGSEATYESGFVIDKFPISRPNLTFSTLTVSNMSPEDSSIYLCSVEGRERETPYFGPGTRLLVL.

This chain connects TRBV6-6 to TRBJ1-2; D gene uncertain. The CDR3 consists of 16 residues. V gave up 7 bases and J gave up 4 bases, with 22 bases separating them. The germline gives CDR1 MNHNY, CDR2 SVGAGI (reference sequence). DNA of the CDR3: TGTGCCAGCACCAACCGCCACCGATCGGCTATCTATGGCTACACCTTC. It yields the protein CASTNRHRSAIYGYTF.

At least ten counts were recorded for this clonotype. Here the CDR3 reads CASSQERREGLFGVGTDTQYF. In nucleotides, the CDR3 is TGCGCCAGCAGCCAAGAACGTCGAGAGGGCCTGTTCGGCGTAGGCACAGATACGCAGTATTTT. The genes are TRBV4-1 and TRBJ2-3, with D possibly TRBD2 on 5 matching bases. Deletions cut 0 bases from V and 1 base from J, with 26 bases between. The CDR3 length is 21 residues. Germline V gives CDR1 MGHRA, CDR2 YSYEKL.

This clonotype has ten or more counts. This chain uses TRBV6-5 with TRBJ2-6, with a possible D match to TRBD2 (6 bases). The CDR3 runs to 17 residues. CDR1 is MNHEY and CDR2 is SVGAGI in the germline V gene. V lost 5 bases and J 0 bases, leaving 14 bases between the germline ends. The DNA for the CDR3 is TGTGCCAGCAGTGAGGGACTCGGTTACTCTGGGGCCAACGTCCTGACTTTC. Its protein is CASSEGLGYSGANVLTF.

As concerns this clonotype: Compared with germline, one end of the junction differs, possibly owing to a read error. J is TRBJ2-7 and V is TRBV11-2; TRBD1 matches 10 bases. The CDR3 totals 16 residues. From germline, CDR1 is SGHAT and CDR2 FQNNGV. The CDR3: CASTNTAGQGVYEQYF. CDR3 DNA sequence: TGTGCCAGCACCAACACGGCCGGACAGGGGGTCTACGAGCAGTACTTT.

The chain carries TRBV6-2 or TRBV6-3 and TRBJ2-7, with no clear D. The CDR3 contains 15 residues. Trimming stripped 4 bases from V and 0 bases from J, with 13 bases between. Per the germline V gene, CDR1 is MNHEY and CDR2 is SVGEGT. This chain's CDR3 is CASSSRRLVSYEQYF. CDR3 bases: TGTGCCAGCAGTTCACGACGGCTAGTCTCCTACGAGCAGTACTTC.

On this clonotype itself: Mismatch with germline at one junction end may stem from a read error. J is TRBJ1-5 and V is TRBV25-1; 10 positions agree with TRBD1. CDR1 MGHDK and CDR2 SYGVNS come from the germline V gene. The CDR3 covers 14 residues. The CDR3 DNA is TGTTCCAGCGCGGGGACAGGGGGCAATCAGCCCCAGCATTTT. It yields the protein CSSAGTGGNQPQHF.

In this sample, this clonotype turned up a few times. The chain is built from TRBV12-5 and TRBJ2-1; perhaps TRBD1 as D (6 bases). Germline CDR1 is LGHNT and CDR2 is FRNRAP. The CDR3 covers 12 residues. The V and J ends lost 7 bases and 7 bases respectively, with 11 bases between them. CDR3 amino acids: CASAIGGNEQFF. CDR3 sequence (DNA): TGTGCTAGTGCCATAGGGGGTAATGAGCAGTTCTTC.

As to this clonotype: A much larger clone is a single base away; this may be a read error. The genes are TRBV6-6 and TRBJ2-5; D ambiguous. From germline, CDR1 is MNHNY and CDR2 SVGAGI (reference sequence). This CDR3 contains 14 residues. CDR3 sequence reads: CACSLRAVQETQYF. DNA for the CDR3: TGTGCCTGCAGCCTTCGGGCGGTCCAAGAGACCCAGTACTTC.

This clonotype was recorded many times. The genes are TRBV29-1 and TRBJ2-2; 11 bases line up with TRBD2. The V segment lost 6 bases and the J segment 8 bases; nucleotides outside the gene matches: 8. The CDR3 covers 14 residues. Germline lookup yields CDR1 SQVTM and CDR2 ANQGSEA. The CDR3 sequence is CSVTSGSFMGELFF. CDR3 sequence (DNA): TGCAGCGTCACTAGCGGGAGTTTTATGGGGGAGCTGTTTTTT.

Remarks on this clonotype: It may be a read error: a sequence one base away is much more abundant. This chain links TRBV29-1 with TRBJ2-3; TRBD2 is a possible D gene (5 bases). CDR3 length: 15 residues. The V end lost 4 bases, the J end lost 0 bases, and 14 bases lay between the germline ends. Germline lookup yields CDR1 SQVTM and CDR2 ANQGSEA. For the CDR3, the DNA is TGCAGCGTTGCGAGACTAACGGCTAGCACAGATACGCAGTATTTT. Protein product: CSVARLTASTDTQYF.

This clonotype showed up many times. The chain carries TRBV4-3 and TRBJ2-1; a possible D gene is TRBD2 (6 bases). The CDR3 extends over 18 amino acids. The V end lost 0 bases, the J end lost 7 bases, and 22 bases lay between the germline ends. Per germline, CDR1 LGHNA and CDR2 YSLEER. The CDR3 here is CASSQEPFGGAGRNEQFF. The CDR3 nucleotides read TGCGCCAGCAGCCAAGAACCCTTTGGCGGGGCAGGCAGAAATGAGCAGTTCTTC.

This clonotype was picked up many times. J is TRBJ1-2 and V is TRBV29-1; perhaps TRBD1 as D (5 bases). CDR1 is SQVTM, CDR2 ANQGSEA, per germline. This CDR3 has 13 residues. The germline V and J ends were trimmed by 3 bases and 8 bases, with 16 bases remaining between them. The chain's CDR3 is CSVESGQGGGYTF. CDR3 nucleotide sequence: TGCAGCGTTGAGAGCGGCCAGGGCGGGGGCTACACCTTC. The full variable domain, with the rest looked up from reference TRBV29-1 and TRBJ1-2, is SAVISQKPSRDICQRGTSLTIQCQVDSQVTMMFWYRQQPGQSLTLIATANQGSEATYESGFVIDKFPISRPNLTFSTLTVSNMSPEDSSIYLCSVESGQGGGYTFGSGTRLTVV.

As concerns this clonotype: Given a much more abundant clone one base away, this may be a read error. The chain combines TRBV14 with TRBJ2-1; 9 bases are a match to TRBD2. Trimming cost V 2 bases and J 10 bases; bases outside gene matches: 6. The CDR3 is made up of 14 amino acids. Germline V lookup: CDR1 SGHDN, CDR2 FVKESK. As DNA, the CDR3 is TGTGCCAGCAGCCAACACCTTAGCGGGAGAGAGCAGTTCTTC. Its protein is CASSQHLSGREQFF.

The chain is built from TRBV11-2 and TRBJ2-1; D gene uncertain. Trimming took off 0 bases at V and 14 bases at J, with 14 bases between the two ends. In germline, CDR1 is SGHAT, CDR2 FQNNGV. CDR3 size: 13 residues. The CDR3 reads CASSLELVALKFF. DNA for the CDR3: TGTGCCAGCAGCTTAGAGTTAGTGGCCCTGAAGTTCTTC.

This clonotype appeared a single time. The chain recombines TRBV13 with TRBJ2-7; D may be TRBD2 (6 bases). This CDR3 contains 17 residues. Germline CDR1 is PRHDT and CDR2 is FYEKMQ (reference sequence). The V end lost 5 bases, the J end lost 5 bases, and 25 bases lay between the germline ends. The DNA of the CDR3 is TGTGCCAGCAGCATAGCCCAAGCAGCTGCGGGGAGGCACGAGCAGTACTTC. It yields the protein CASSIAQAAAGRHEQYF.

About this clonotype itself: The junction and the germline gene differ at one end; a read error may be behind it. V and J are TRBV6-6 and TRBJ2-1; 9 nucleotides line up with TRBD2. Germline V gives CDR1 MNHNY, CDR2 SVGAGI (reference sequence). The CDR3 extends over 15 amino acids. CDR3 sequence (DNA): TGTGCCAGCAGTTACCTGACTAGCGGCTACAATGTGCAGTTCTTC. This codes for CASSYLTSGYNVQFF.

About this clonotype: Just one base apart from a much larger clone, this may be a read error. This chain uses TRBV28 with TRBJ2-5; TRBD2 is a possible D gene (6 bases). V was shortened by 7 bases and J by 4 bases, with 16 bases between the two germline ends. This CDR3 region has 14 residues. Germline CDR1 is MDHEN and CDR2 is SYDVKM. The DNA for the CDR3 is TGTGCCAGCAACGCGGGACGGGTCGGAGAGACCCAGTACTTC. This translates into CASNAGRVGETQYF.

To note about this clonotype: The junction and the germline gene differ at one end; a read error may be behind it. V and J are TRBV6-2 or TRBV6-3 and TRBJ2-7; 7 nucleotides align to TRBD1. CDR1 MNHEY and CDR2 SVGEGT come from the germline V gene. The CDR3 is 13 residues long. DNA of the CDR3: TGTACCAGCAGTTCCCAGACAGGGTACGAACAGTACTTC. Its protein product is CTSSSQTGYEQYF.

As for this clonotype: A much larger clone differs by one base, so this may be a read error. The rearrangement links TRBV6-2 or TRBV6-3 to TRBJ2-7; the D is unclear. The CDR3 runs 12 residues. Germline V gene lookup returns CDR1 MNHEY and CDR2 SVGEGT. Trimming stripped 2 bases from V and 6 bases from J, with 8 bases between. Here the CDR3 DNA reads TGTGCCAGCAGTTACCCAACAACCGAGCAGTACTTC. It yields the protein CASSYPTTEQYF.

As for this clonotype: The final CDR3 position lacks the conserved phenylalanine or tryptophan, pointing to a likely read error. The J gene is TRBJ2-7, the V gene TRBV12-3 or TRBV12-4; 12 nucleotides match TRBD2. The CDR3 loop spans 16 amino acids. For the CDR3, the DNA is TGTGCCAGTAGTTCCAGGACTAGCGGGACCCGATACGAGCAGTACTTA. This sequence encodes CASSSRTSGTRYEQYL.